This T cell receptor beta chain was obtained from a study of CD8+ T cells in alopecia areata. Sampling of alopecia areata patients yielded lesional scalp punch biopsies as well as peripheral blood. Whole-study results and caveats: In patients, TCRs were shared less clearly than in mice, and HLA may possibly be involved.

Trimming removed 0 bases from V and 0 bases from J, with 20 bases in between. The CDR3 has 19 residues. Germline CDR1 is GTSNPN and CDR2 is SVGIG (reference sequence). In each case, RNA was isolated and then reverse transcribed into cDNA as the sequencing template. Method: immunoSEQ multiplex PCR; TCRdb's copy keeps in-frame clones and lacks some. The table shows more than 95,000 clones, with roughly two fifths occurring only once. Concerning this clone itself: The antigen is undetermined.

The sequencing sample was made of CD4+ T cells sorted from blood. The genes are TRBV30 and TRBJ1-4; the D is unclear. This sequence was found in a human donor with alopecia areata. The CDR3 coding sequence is TGTGCCTGGAGTGTAACCGGGATAGTCGGTCCTGCAACTAATGAAAAACTGTTTTTT. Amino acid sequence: CAWSVTGIVGPATNEKLFF.